Listed below are T cell receptor beta chains from one sample, sequenced in a study of spatial heterogeneity in lung cancer. TCRdb processed the 5' RACE reads anew with MiXCR; each CDR3 protein has one entry. Here the sample spans 30,000 to 50,000 distinct CDR3 sequences, roughly 5.8% being singletons. The sample consisted of PBMCs, taken at surgery. The receptor source for this set is a male donor with early-stage non-small cell lung cancer. The CDR3 runs from the conserved cysteine through the conserved F or W. A D gene is named only where the DNA matches it firmly. Size is omitted from some rows. Given values are once, few, many or a class for expanded clones.

j_gene,d_gene,v_gene,abundance,CDR3aa,CDR3nt
TRBJ2-7,TRBD2,TRBV20-1,many,CSASRRGGGYEQYF,TGCAGTGCTAGTAGGCGGGGGGGAGGGTACGAGCAGTACTTC
TRBJ2-3,.,TRBV4-2,many,CASSQDRSMDTQYF,TGTGCCAGCAGCCAAGATAGGAGTATGGATACGCAGTATTTT
TRBJ2-1,.,TRBV5-4,.,CASSPSGAYNEQFF,TGTGCCAGCAGCCCTTCGGGGGCTTACAATGAGCAGTTCTTC
TRBJ1-5,.,TRBV6-5,many,CASSDYTSNQPQHF,TGTGCCAGCAGTGATTATACGAGCAATCAGCCCCAGCATTTT
TRBJ2-1,TRBD1,TRBV2,many,CASFGQGLNEQFF,TGTGCCAGCTTCGGACAGGGTCTTAATGAGCAGTTCTTC
TRBJ1-4,.,TRBV3-1,many,CASSQGRGWGEKLFF,TGTGCCAGCAGCCAAGGAAGGGGATGGGGTGAAAAACTGTTTTTT
TRBJ2-1,.,TRBV7-2,many,CASSLGLGHEQFF,TGTGCCAGCAGCTTAGGGCTAGGGCATGAGCAGTTCTTC
TRBJ2-2,.,TRBV5-5,.,CASSLMGNTGELFF,TGTGCCAGCAGCTTAATGGGGAACACCGGGGAGCTGTTTTTT
TRBJ2-4,.,TRBV18,.,CASSPGGRNIQYF,TGTGCCAGCTCACCCGGGGGGCGAAACATTCAGTACTTC
TRBJ1-4,.,TRBV30,.,CAWGVNEKLFF,TGTGCCTGGGGGGTAAATGAAAAACTGTTTTTT
TRBJ2-3,.,TRBV18,many,CASSPPVPSLLDTQYF,TGTGCCAGCTCACCACCGGTCCCCTCCCTCTTAGATACGCAGTATTTT
TRBJ2-3,.,TRBV24-1,.,CATRPAGSTDTQYF,TGTGCCACCAGGCCGGCAGGAAGCACAGATACGCAGTATTTT
TRBJ1-5,TRBD1,TRBV5-1,few,CASSPGGSQGARNQPQHF,TGCGCCAGCAGTCCTGGCGGTAGCCAGGGGGCGAGGAATCAGCCCCAGCATTTT
TRBJ2-1,.,TRBV5-6,many,CASRALGGGAYNEQFF,TGTGCCAGCAGGGCACTGGGGGGCGGTGCCTACAATGAGCAGTTCTTC
TRBJ2-4,TRBD1,TRBV20-1,medium-sized,CSATDRETGSSNIQYF,TGCAGTGCTACTGACAGGGAAACCGGGTCTTCAAACATTCAGTACTTC
TRBJ2-7,.,TRBV2,many,CASSEADLLAYEQYF,TGTGCCAGCAGTGAAGCTGACTTATTGGCCTACGAGCAGTACTTC
TRBJ1-4,.,TRBV7-2,many,CASSTTLTNEKLFF,TGTGCCAGCAGCACGACGCTAACTAATGAAAAACTGTTTTTT
TRBJ1-2,TRBD1,TRBV4-1,.,CASSQDAGQGVGYGYTF,TGCGCCAGCAGCCAAGACGCGGGACAGGGGGTTGGTTATGGCTACACCTTC
TRBJ1-5,.,TRBV3-1,few,CASSQAGGQPQHF,TGTGCCAGCAGCCAAGCTGGGGGCCAGCCCCAGCATTTT
TRBJ2-1,.,TRBV5-1,few,CASSGGQYNEQFF,TGCGCCAGCAGCGGTGGACAGTACAATGAGCAGTTCTTC
TRBJ2-3,TRBD2,TRBV2,many,CASSEGLAGTDTQYF,TGTGCCAGCAGTGAAGGGCTAGCGGGCACAGATACGCAGTATTTT
TRBJ2-1,.,TRBV14,.,CASSQFRAGTAFLKQFF,TGTGCCAGCAGCCAATTTAGGGCGGGTACTGCGTTCCTTAAGCAGTTCTTC
TRBJ2-1,TRBD2,TRBV24-1,few,CATSAAGGPHEQFF,TGTGCCACCAGTGCGGCGGGGGGGCCCCATGAGCAGTTCTTC
TRBJ2-7,.,TRBV28,many,CASTLINPFRVRSSYEQYF,TGTGCCAGCACCTTAATTAATCCCTTCAGGGTCCGAAGCTCCTACGAGCAGTACTTC
TRBJ2-7,TRBD1,TRBV20-1,many,CSARVRGQGSYEQYF,TGCAGTGCTAGAGTGCGAGGACAGGGGAGTTACGAGCAGTACTTC
TRBJ1-5,.,TRBV20-1,many,CSVQADEYSNQPQHF,TGCAGTGTTCAGGCGGATGAGTATAGCAATCAGCCCCAGCATTTT
TRBJ1-1,TRBD1,TRBV12-3/TRBV12-4,many,CASSMLTGKAFF,TGTGCCAGCAGTATGCTGACAGGGAAAGCTTTCTTT
TRBJ1-1,.,TRBV6-5,.,CASSYSHRVLFAEAFF,TGTGCCAGCAGTTACAGCCACAGGGTGTTGTTCGCTGAAGCTTTCTTT
TRBJ2-1,.,TRBV29-1,.,CSVEGASVNNEQFF,TGCAGCGTTGAAGGGGCTAGCGTTAACAATGAGCAGTTCTTC
TRBJ1-2,.,TRBV29-1,many,CSVEGGSNYGYTF,TGCAGCGTTGAGGGAGGGTCGAACTATGGCTACACCTTC
TRBJ2-3,TRBD2,TRBV7-9,many,CASSGQRGRTDTQYF,TGTGCCAGCAGCGGCCAGCGGGGACGCACAGATACGCAGTATTTT
TRBJ1-4,.,TRBV7-9,many,CASSNDGSFGGKLFF,TGTGCCAGCAGCAACGACGGGTCCTTTGGTGGAAAACTGTTTTTT
TRBJ2-7,TRBD1,TRBV10-1,many,CASRVGQGPSYEQYF,TGCGCCAGCAGGGTAGGACAGGGCCCTTCCTACGAGCAGTACTTC
TRBJ2-2,.,TRBV5-4,few,CASSLAVWNGELFF,TGTGCCAGCAGCTTGGCGGTATGGAACGGGGAGCTGTTTTTT
TRBJ2-6,.,TRBV4-3,.,CASSQGLRGGGGSGANVLTF,TGCGCCAGCAGCCAAGGGCTTAGGGGGGGCGGAGGGTCTGGGGCCAACGTCCTGACTTTC
TRBJ2-5,TRBD2,TRBV11-2,many,CASSLVAGGLWETQYF,TGTGCCAGCAGCTTAGTGGCGGGGGGGCTTTGGGAGACCCAGTACTTC
TRBJ1-1,.,TRBV10-3,many,CAISGTAPGEAFF,TGTGCCATCAGTGGGACAGCTCCTGGCGAAGCTTTCTTT
TRBJ1-2,.,TRBV6-6,many,CASREGRYGTRGYTF,TGTGCCAGCAGAGAGGGGCGGTACGGGACTCGGGGCTACACCTTC
TRBJ1-6,TRBD1,TRBV30,few,CAWSVRIWTGTSPLHF,TGTGCCTGGAGTGTACGTATTTGGACAGGGACCTCACCCCTCCACTTT
TRBJ2-7,.,TRBV7-7,.,CASSLSGSHEQYF,TGTGCTAGCAGCTTATCGGGAAGCCACGAGCAGTACTTC
TRBJ1-6,.,TRBV4-1,many,CASSQDRISPLHF,TGCGCCAGCAGCCAAGATAGGATTTCACCCCTCCACTTT
TRBJ1-6,.,TRBV2,few,CAPREAINSPLHF,TGTGCCCCTCGGGAGGCTATTAATTCACCCCTCCACTTT
TRBJ2-1,.,TRBV2,many,CASSEAIPGRNEQFF,TGTGCCAGCAGTGAAGCTATCCCAGGTAGAAATGAGCAGTTCTTC
TRBJ2-1,.,TRBV20-1,many,CSAREIGTHNEQFF,TGCAGTGCTAGAGAAATCGGGACACACAATGAGCAGTTCTTC
TRBJ1-5,.,TRBV12-3/TRBV12-4,many,CASSPGGGSNQPQHF,TGTGCCAGCAGCCCCGGGGGGGGTAGCAATCAGCCCCAGCATTTT
TRBJ2-1,TRBD1,TRBV7-6,many,CASSLALGTGGNNEQFF,TGTGCCAGCAGCTTAGCGCTGGGGACAGGGGGTAACAATGAGCAGTTCTTC
TRBJ1-6,.,TRBV5-1,.,CASSLNQGLASPLHF,TGCGCCAGCAGCTTGAATCAGGGGCTGGCTTCACCCCTCCACTTT
TRBJ1-5,.,TRBV20-1,many,CSARDGTGNQPQHF,TGCAGTGCTAGGGACGGGACGGGCAATCAGCCCCAGCATTTT